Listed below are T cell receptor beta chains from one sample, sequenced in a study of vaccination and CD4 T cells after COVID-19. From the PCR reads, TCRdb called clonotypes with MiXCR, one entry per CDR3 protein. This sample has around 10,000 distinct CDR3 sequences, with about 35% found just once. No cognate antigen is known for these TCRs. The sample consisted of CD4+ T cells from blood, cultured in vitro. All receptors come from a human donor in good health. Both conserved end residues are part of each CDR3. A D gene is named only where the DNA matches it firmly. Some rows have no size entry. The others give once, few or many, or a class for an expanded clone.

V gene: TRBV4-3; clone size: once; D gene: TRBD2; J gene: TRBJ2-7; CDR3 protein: CASSPSGASGTYEQYF; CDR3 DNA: TGCGCCAGCAGCCCCAGCGGGGCTAGCGGAACCTACGAGCAGTACTTC
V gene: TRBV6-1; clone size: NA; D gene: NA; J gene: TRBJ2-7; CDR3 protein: CASTMGLSEQYF; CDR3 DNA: TGTGCCAGCACCATGGGACTTAGCGAGCAGTACTTC
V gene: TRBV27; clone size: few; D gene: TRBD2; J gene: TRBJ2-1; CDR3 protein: CASSFQVVAGAAGYEQFF; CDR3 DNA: TGTGCCAGCAGTTTCCAAGTTGTAGCGGGCGCCGCCGGGTATGAGCAGTTCTTC
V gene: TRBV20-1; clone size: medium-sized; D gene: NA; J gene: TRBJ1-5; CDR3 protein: CSAGQGRDQPQHF; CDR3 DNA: TGCAGTGCGGGTCAGGGTAGGGATCAGCCCCAGCATTTT
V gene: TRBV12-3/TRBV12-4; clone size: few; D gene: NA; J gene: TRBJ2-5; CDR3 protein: CASRLGSETQYF; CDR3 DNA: TGTGCCAGCAGGTTGGGTTCCGAGACCCAGTACTTC
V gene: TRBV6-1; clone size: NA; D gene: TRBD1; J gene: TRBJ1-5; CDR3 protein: CASRHQDRGNNQPQHF; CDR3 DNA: TGTGCCAGCAGACATCAGGACAGGGGGAACAATCAGCCCCAGCATTTT
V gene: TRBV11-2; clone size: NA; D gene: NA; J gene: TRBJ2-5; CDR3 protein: CASSSGERREETQYF; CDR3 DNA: TGTGCCAGCAGCTCCGGGGAGCGGAGGGAAGAGACCCAGTACTTC
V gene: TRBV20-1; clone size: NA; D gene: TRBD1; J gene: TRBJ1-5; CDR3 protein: CSVGQGIIINQPQHF; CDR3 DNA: TGCAGCGTCGGACAGGGCATCATCATCAATCAGCCCCAGCATTTT
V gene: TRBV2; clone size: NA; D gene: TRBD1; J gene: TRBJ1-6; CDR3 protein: CASSRDSSNSPLHF; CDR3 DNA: TGTGCCAGCAGTCGGGACAGCTCTAATTCACCCCTCCACTTT
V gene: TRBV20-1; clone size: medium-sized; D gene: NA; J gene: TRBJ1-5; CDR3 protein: CSARDGQLNQPQHF; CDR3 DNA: TGCAGTGCTAGAGATGGGCAGCTCAATCAGCCCCAGCATTTT
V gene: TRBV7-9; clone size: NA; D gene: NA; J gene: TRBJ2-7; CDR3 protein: CASSLEEGVEQYF; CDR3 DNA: TGTGCCAGCAGCTTAGAGGAGGGGGTGGAGCAGTACTTC
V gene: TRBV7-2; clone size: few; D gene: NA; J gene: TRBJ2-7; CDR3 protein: CASSASSYEQYF; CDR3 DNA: TGTGCCAGCAGCGCAAGCTCCTACGAGCAGTACTTC
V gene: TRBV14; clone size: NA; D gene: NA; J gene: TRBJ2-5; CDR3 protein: CASSRVRETQYF; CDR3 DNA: TGTGCCAGCAGTAGGGTACGAGAGACCCAGTACTTC
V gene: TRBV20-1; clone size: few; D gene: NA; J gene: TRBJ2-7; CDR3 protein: CSARTYRLAYEQYF; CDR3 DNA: TGCAGTGCTAGAACGTACCGACTAGCCTACGAGCAGTACTTC
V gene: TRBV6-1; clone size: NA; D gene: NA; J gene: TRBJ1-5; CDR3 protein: CASSASFYSNQPQHF; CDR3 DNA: TGTGCCAGCAGTGCCTCATTTTATAGCAATCAGCCCCAGCATTTT
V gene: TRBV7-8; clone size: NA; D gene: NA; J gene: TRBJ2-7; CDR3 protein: CASSLVALAYEQYF; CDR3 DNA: TGTGCCAGCAGCTTAGTAGCACTAGCCTACGAGCAGTACTTC
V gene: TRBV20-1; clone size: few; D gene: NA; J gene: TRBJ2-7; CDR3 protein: CSAGLDRREQYF; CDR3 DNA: TGCAGTGCTGGCTTGGACAGAAGGGAGCAGTACTTC
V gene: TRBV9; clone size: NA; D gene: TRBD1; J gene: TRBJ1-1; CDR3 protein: CASSVTQGAGTEAFF; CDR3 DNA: TGTGCCAGCAGCGTAACACAGGGGGCGGGCACTGAAGCTTTCTTT
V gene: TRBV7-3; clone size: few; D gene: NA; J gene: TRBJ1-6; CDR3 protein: CASSLVGRNYNSPLHF; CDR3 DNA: TGTGCCAGCAGCTTAGTTGGTAGAAACTATAATTCACCCCTCCACTTT
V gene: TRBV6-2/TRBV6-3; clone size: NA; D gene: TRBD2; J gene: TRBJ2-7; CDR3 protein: CASSYSLTSGPQLFYEQYF; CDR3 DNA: TGTGCCAGCAGTTACTCCCTGACTAGCGGTCCACAGCTATTCTACGAGCAGTACTTC
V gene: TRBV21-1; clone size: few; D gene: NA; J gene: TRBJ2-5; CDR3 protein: CASSKRGLAGQETQYF; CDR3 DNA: TGTGCCAGCAGCAAAAGGGGACTAGCGGGCCAAGAGACCCAGTACTTC
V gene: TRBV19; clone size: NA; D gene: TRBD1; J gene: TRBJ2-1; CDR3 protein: CASSRDRGRINEQFF; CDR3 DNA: TGTGCCAGTAGTCGCGACAGGGGGCGGATCAATGAGCAGTTCTTC
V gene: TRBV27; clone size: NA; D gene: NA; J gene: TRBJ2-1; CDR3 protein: CASCSGRRYNEQFF; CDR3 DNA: TGTGCCAGCTGCTCGGGACGAAGATACAATGAGCAGTTCTTC
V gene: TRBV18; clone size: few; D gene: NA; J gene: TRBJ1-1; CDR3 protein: CASSPQGVRTEAFF; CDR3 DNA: TGTGCCAGCTCACCACAGGGGGTCCGAACTGAAGCTTTCTTT
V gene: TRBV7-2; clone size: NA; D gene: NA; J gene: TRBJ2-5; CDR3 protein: CASSSHPMTQYF; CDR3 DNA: TGTGCCAGCAGCTCCCACCCTATGACCCAGTACTTC
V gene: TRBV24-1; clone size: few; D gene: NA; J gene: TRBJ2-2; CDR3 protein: CATSPGPLTGELFF; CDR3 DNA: TGTGCCACCTCCCCGGGGCCACTCACCGGGGAGCTGTTTTTT
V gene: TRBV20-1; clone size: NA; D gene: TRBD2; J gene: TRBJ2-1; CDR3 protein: CSARDGAREGLGSYNEQFF; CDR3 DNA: TGCAGTGCTAGAGATGGCGCGCGGGAGGGCCTGGGGTCCTACAATGAGCAGTTCTTC
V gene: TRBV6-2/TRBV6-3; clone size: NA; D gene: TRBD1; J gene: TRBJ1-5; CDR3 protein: CASSPFTYGTGGNQPQHF; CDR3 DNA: TGTGCCAGCAGCCCTTTTACTTATGGGACAGGGGGCAATCAGCCCCAGCATTTT
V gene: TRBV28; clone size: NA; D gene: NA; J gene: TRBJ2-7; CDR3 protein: CASTRRDNSYEQYF; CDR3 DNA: TGTGCCAGCACCCGGCGGGACAACTCCTACGAGCAGTACTTC
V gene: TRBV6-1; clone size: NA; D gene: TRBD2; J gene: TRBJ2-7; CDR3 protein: CASSEGSGRTYEQYF; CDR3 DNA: TGTGCCAGCAGTGAAGGTAGCGGGAGGACCTACGAGCAGTACTTC
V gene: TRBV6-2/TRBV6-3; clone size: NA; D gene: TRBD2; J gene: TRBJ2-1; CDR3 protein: CASSLYSLLTSGGYNEQFF; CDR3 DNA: TGTGCCAGCAGTCTTTACTCCCTGCTGACTAGCGGGGGGTACAATGAGCAGTTCTTC
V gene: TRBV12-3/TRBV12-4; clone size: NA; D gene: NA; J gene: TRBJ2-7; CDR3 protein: CASSFYYEQYF; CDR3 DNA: TGTGCCAGCAGTTTCTACTACGAGCAGTACTTC
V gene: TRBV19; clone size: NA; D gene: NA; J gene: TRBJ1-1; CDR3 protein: CASSIKGDTEAFF; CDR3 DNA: TGTGCCAGTAGTATAAAGGGGGACACTGAAGCTTTCTTT
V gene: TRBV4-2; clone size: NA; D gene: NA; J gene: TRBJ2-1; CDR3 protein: CASSQDPTGVDNEQFF; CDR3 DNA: TGTGCCAGCAGCCAAGATCCGACGGGAGTTGACAATGAGCAGTTCTTC
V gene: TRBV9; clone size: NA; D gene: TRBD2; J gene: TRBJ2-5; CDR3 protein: CASSSASGRPAGETQYF; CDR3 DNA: TGTGCCAGCAGCTCGGCTAGCGGGAGGCCCGCCGGAGAGACCCAGTACTTC
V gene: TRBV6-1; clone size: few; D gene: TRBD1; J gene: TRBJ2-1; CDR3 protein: CASSEGQGADEQFF; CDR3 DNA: TGTGCCAGCAGTGAGGGGCAGGGGGCGGATGAGCAGTTCTTC
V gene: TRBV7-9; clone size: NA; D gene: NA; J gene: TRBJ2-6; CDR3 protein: CASSLASGANVLTF; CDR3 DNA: TGTGCCAGCAGCTTAGCATCCGGGGCCAACGTCCTGACTTTC
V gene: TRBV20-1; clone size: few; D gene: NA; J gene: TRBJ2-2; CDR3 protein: CSAHSLAGELFF; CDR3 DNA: TGCAGTGCTCATTCGCTAGCGGGGGAGCTGTTTTTT
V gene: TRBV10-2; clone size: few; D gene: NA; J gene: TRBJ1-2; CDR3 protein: CASSDRANYGYTF; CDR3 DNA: TGCGCCAGCAGTGACAGGGCTAACTATGGCTACACCTTC
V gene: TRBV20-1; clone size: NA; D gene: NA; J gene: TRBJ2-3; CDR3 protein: CSASGTDTQYF; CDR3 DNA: TGCAGTGCTAGCGGGACAGATACGCAGTATTTT
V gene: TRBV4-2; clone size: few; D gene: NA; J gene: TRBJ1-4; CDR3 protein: CASSQEGRGDEKLFF; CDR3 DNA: TGTGCCAGCAGCCAAGAGGGAAGAGGGGATGAAAAACTGTTTTTT
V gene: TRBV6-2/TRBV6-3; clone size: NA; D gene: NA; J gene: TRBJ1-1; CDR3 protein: CASSFREGTEAFF; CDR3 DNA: TGTGCCAGCAGTTTCAGGGAGGGGACTGAAGCTTTCTTT
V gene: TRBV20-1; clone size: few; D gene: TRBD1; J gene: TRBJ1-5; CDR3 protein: CSAAYGTGNQPQHF; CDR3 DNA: TGCAGTGCTGCCTACGGGACAGGCAATCAGCCCCAGCATTTT
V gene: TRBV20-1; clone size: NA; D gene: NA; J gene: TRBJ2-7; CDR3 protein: CSARWQGGGEQYF; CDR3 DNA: TGCAGTGCTAGGTGGCAGGGGGGAGGCGAGCAGTACTTC
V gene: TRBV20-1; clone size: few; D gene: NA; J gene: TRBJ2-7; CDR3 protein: CSALRLVEQQYF; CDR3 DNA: TGCAGTGCTCTGCGACTAGTTGAGCAACAGTACTTC
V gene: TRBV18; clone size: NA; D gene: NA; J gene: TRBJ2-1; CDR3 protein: CASSRSTQGDEQFF; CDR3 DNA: TGTGCCAGCTCACGCTCCACCCAAGGCGATGAGCAGTTCTTC
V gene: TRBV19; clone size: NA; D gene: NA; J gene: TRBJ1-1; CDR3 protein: CASSISNRRNTEAFF; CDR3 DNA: TGTGCCAGTAGTATTTCCAACAGGAGGAACACTGAAGCTTTCTTT
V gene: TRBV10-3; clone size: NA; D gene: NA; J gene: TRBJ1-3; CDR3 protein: CAIRPPSGNTIYF; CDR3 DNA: TGTGCCATCAGACCGCCCTCTGGAAACACCATATATTTT
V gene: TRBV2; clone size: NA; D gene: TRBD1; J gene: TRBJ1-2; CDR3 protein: CASSERDSTDGYTF; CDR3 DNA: TGTGCCAGCAGTGAACGGGACAGCACTGATGGCTACACCTTC
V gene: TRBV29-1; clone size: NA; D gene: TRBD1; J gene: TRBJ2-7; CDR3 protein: CSVQRTGLPSYEQYF; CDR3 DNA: TGCAGCGTTCAACGGACAGGCCTCCCCTCCTACGAGCAGTACTTC
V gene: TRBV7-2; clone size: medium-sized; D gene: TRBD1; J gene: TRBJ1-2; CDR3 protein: CASSSGQGTYGYTF; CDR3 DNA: TGTGCCAGCAGCTCGGGACAGGGGACCTATGGCTACACCTTC
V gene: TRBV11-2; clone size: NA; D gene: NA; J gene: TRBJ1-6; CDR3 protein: CASSFGRRNSPLHF; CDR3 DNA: TGTGCCAGCAGCTTCGGCAGGCGGAATTCACCCCTCCACTTT
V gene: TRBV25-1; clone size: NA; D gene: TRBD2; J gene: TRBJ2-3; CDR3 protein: CASSKRGPSTDTQYF; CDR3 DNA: TGTGCCAGCAGTAAGCGGGGGCCAAGCACAGATACGCAGTATTTT
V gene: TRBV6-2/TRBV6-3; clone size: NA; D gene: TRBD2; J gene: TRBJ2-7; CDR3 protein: CASSTRLLTSGGSYEQYF; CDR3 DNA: TGTGCCAGCAGTACCCGACTACTTACTAGCGGAGGGTCCTACGAGCAGTACTTC
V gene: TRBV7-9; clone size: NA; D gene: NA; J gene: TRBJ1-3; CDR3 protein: CASRHHLERPGDSGNTIYF; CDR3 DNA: TGTGCCAGCAGACACCACCTCGAGAGGCCCGGGGACTCTGGAAACACCATATATTTT
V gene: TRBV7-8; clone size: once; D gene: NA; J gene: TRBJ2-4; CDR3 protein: CASSLGRLAGIAKNIQYF; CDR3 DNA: TGTGCCAGCAGCTTAGGTCGGTTGGCCGGGATAGCCAAAAACATTCAGTACTTC
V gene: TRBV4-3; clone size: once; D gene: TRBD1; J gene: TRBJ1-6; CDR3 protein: CASSQALPDRDSPLHF; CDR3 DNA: TGCGCCAGCAGCCAAGCCCTGCCGGACAGGGACTCACCCCTCCACTTT